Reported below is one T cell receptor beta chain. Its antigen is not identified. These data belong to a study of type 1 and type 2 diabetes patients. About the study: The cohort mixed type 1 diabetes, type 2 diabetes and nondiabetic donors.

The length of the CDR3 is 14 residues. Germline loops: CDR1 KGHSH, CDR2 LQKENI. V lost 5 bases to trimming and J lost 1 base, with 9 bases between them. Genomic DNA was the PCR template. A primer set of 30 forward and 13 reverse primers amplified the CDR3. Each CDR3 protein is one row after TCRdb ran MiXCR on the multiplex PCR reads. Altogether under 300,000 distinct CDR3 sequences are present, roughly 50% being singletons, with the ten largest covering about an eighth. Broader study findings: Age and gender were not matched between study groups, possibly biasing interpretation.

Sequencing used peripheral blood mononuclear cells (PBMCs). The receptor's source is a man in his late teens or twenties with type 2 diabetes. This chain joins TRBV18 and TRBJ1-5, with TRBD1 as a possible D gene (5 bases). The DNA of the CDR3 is TGTGCCAGCTCAGCACAGGAGAGCAATCAGCCCCAGCATTTT. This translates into CASSAQESNQPQHF.